This T cell receptor (beta chain) was documented in a study of regulatory T cells in long-lasting Graves disease. Study information: Patients newly diagnosed with Graves' had been on antithyroid drugs for under 3 months. Findings and caveats of the study: Persistent Graves' patients had lower TCR diversity than newly diagnosed ones.

From germline, CDR1 is SGHRS and CDR2 YFSETQ. Unmatched junction bases numbered 5, after V lost 2 bases and J lost 1 base. The length of the CDR3 is 16 residues. As for time point: newly diagnosed GD, antithyroid drugs for less than 3 months. Researchers made the TCR library from RNA that was extracted from PBMCs. This clonotype was recorded many times. The target antigen is unknown. Through Arm-PCR of CDR3 regions and iRepertoire HTBI primers, TCR beta libraries were built. TCRdb processed the multiplex PCR reads anew with MiXCR; each CDR3 protein has one entry. This table holds around 240,000 distinct CDR3 sequences, about 20% found once. The sample was also linked to a second study, of T cells in Graves' hyperthyroidism and ophthalmopathy. That work states: HTBI primers were the set used in a first-round RT-PCR of the TCR CDR3.

The chain employs TRBV5-1 and TRBJ2-1, with 8 nucleotides matching TRBD1. The sequence came from a woman between 25 and 40 years old with Graves disease. Here the sequenced sample was peripheral blood mononuclear cells (PBMCs), taken at new diagnosis, from a patient treated with antithyroid drugs. CDR3 sequence (DNA): TGCGCCAGCAGCTTTCGGACAGGGAGATCCTACAATGAGCAGTTCTTC. It codes for CASSFRTGRSYNEQFF. Full variable domain (missing parts from reference TRBV5-1 and TRBJ2-1): KAGVTQTPRYLIKTRGQQVTLSCSPISGHRSVSWYQQTPGQGLQFLFEYFSETQRNKGNFPGRFSGRQFSNSRSEMNVSTLELGDSALYLCASSFRTGRSYNEQFFGPGTRLTVL.